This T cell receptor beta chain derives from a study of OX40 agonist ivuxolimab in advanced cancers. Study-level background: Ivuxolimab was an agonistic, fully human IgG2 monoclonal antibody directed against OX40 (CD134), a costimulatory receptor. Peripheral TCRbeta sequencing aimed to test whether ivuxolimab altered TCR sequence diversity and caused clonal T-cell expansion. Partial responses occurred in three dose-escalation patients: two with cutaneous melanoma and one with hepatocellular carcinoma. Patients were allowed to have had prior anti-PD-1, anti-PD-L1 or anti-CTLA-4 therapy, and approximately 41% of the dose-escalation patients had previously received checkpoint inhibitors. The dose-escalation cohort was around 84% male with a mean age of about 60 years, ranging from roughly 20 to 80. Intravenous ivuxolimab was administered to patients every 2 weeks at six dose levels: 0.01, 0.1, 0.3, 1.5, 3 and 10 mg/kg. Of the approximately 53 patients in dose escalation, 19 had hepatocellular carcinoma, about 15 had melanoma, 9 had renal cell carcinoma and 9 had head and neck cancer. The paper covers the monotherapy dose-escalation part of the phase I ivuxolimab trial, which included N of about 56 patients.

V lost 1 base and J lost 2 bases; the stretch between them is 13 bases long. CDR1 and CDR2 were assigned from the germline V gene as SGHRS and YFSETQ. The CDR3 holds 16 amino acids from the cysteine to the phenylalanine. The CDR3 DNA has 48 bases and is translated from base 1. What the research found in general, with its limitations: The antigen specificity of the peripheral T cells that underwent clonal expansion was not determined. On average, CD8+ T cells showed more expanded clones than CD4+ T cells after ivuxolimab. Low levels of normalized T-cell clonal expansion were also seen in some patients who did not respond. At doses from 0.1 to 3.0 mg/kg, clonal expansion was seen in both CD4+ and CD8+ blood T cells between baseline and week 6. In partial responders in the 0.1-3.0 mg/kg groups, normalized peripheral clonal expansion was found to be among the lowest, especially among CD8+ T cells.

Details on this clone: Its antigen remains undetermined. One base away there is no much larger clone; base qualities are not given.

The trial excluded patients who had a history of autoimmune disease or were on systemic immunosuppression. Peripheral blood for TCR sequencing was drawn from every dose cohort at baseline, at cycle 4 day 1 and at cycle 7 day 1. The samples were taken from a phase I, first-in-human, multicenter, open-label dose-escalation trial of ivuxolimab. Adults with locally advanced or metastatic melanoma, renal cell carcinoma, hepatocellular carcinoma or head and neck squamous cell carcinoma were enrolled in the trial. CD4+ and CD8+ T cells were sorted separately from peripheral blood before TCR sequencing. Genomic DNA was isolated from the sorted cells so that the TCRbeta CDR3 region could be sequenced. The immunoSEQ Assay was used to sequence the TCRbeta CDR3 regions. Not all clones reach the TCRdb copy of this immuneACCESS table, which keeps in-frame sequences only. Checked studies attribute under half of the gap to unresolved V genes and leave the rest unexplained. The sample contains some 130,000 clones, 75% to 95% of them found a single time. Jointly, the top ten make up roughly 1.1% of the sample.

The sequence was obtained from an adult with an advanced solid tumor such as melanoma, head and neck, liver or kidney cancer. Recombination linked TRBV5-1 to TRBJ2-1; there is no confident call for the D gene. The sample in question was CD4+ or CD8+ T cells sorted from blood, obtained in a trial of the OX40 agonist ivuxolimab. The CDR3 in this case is CASSLPPGATYNEQFF. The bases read TGCGCCAGCAGCTTGCCCCCTGGAGCCACCTACAATGAGCAGTTCTTC. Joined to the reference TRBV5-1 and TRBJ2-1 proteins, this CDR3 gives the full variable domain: KAGVTQTPRYLIKTRGQQVTLSCSPISGHRSVSWYQQTPGQGLQFLFEYFSETQRNKGNFPGRFSGRQFSNSRSEMNVSTLELGDSALYLCASSLPPGATYNEQFFGPGTRLTVL.